This paragraph covers one T cell receptor (beta chain) sequence. Different DNA sequences within this sample yield the same CDR3. V was clipped by 4 bases and J by 4 bases, with 4 bases between them. Per the germline V gene, CDR1 is KGHDR and CDR2 is SFDVKD. The CDR3 has 12 amino acids. In the original analysis: Researchers report that nucleated cell counts were estimated from reference gene primer amplification. Clones were sequenced by immunoSEQ multiplex PCR, and TCRdb holds only the in-frame ones, with some missing. V and J calls plus clone size are reproduced from that table; the DNA served to infer D and trimming. Among tens of thousands of clones, roughly 80% were seen once, and the ten largest hold approximately 20%. This entry is derived from a study of blood T cell repertoires in COVID-19. Study summary: PBMCs, B-cell-depleted T cells, or T cells provided the cDNA or gDNA that made up the material.

Sequenced: peripheral blood. The chain combines TRBV24-1 with TRBJ1-5, with D uncertain. The sequence came from an older woman with acute or convalescent COVID-19. This CDR3 is CATSDPNQPQHF. CDR3 in DNA: TGTGCCACCAGTGACCCAAATCAGCCCCAGCATTTT.